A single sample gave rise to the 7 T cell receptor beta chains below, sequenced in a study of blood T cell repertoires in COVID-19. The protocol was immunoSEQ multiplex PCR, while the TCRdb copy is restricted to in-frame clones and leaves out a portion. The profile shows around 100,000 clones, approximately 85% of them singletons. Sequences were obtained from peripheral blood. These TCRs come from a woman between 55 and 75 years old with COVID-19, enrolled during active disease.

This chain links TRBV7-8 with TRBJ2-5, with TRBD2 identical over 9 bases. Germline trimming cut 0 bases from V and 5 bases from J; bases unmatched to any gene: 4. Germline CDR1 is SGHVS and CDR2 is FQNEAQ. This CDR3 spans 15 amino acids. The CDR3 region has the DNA TGTGCCAGCAGCTTAGCAGCGGGGGGTTTGGAGACCCAGTACTTC. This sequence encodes CASSLAAGGLETQYF.

For the CDR3, the DNA is TGTGCCAGCAGCCAACGGGGCTCTGGGGCCAACGTCCTGACTTTC. Residues: CASSQRGSGANVLTF. This chain links TRBV3-1 (or the pseudogene TRBV3-2) with TRBJ2-6; perhaps TRBD2 as D (5 bases). The CDR3 consists of 15 residues. The V end lost 2 bases, the J end lost 0 bases, and 5 bases lay between the germline ends. Germline V gene lookup returns CDR1 LGHDT and CDR2 YNNKEL (reference sequence).

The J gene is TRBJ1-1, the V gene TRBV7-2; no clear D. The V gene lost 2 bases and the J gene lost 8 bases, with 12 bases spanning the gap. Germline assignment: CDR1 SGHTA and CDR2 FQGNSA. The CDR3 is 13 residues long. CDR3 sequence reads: CASSLRDPQEAFF. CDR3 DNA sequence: TGTGCCAGCAGCTTAAGAGATCCCCAAGAAGCTTTCTTT.

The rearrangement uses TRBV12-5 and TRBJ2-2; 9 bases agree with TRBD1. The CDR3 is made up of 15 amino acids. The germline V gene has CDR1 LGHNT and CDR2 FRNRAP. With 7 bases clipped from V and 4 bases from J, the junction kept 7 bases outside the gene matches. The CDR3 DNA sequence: TGTGCTAGTGCTCTGGGGACAGGGAGCACCGGGGAGCTGTTTTTT. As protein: CASALGTGSTGELFF.

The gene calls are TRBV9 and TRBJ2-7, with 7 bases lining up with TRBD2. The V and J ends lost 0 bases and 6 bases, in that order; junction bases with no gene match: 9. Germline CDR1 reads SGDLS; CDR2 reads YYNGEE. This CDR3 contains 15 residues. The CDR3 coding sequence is TGTGCCAGCAGCGTAGGCAGCGGGGCCTCTCGCGAGCAGTACTTC. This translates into CASSVGSGASREQYF.

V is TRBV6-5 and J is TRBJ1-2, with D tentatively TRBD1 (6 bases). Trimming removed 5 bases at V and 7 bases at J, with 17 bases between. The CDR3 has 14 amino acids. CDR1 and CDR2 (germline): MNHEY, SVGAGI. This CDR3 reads CASSLPGTNFGYTF. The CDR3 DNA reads TGTGCCAGCAGTCTCCCCGGGACAAATTTTGGCTACACCTTC.

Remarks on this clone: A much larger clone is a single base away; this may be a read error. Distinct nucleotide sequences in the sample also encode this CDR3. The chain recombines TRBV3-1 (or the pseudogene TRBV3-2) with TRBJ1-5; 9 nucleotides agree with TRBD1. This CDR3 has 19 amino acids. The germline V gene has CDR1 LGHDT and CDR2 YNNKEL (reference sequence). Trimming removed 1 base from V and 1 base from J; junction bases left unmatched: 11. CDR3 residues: CASSQGRDRADKSNQPQHF. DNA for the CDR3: TGTGCCAGCAGCCAAGGGCGGGACAGGGCTGACAAAAGCAATCAGCCCCAGCATTTT.